A selection of T cell receptor beta chains follows, all from one sample in a study of monozygotic twins with inflammatory bowel disease. Using the 5' RACE reads, TCRdb records one entry per CDR3 protein without DNA. The table lists approximately 340,000 distinct CDR3 sequences. The sample was blood. These TCRs come from a human donor with ulcerative colitis or Crohn's disease, or a healthy co-twin of an affected twin (not recorded which). CDR3s include the opening cysteine and the closing phenylalanine or tryptophan. The order of the fields is V gene, J gene, CDR3 protein.

TRBV12-3/TRBV12-4,TRBJ1-2,CASSLTGVGFNYGYTF
TRBV24-1,TRBJ1-5,CATSDAGQGPDQPQHF
TRBV11-2,TRBJ1-1,CASSLRGSTEAFF
TRBV6-1,TRBJ1-1,CASFGPVFLMNTEAFF
TRBV12-3/TRBV12-4,TRBJ1-2,CASSLVPNWGYGYTF
TRBV7-2,TRBJ1-1,CASSYYTGNTEAFF
TRBV24-1,TRBJ2-2,CATGQSNTGELFF
TRBV7-7,TRBJ2-2,CASSLGRGGELFF
TRBV5-1,TRBJ1-6,CASRPEGVNSPLHF
TRBV9,TRBJ2-2,CASRERGGSGELFF